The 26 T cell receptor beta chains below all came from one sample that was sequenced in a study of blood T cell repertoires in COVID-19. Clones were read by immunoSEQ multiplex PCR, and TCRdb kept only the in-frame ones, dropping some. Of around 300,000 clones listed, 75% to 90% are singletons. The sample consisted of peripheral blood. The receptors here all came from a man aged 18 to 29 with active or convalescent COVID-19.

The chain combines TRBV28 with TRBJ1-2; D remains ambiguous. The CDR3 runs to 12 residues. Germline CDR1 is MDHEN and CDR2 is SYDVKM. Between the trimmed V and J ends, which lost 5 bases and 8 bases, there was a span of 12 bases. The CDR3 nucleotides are TGTGCCAGCAGTATCAGTCCCCAGGGCTACACCTTC. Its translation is CASSISPQGYTF.

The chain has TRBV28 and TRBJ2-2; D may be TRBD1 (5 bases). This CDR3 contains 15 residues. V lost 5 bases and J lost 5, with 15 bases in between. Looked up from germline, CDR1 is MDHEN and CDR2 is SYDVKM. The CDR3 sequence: CASSVFRGGTGELFF. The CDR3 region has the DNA TGTGCCAGCAGTGTTTTTAGGGGTGGTACCGGGGAGCTGTTTTTT.

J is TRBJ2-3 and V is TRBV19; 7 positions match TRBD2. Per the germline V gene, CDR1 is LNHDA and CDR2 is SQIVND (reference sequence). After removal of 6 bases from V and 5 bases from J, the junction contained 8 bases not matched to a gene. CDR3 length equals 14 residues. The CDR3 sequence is CASRIGGSGDTQYF. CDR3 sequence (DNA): TGTGCCAGTAGAATTGGCGGGAGCGGAGATACGCAGTATTTT.

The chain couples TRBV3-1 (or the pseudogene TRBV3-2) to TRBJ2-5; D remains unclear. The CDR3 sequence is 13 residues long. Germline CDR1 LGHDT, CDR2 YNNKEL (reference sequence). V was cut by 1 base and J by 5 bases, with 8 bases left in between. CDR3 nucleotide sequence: TGTGCCAGCAGCCAAGTCCCGGGTGAGACCCAGTACTTC. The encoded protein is CASSQVPGETQYF.

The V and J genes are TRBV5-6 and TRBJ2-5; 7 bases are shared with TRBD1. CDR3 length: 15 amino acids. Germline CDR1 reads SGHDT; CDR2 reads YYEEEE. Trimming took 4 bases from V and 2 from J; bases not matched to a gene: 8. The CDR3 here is CASSHTTGAQETQYF. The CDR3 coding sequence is TGTGCCAGCAGCCACACAACAGGGGCTCAAGAGACCCAGTACTTC.

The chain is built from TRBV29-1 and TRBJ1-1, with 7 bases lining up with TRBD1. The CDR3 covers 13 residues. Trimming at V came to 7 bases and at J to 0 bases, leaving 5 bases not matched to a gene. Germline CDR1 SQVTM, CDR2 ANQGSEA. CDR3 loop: CSARQGMNTEAFF. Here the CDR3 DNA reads TGCAGCGCTCGACAGGGAATGAACACTGAAGCTTTCTTT.

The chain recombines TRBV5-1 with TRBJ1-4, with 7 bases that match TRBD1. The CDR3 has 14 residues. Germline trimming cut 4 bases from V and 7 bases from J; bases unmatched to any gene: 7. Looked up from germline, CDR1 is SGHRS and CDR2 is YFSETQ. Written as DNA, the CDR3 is TGCGCCAGCAGCGCCACAGGGGTGGCTGAAAAACTGTTTTTT. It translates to CASSATGVAEKLFF.

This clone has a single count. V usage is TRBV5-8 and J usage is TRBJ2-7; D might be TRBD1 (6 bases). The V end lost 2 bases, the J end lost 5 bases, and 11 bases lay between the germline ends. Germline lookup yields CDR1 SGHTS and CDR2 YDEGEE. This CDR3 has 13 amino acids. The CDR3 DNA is TGTGCCAGCAGCTTCGGACAGCAGGACGAGCAGTACTTC. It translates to CASSFGQQDEQYF.

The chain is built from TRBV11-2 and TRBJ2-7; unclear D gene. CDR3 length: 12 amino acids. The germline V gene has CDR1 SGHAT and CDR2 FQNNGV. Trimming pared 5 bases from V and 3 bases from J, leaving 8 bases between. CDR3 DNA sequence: TGTGCCAGCAGCGCGGCCTTCTACGAGCAGTACTTC. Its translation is CASSAAFYEQYF. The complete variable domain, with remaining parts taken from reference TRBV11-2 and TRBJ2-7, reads EAGVAQSPRYKIIEKRQSVAFWCNPISGHATLYWYQQILGQGPKLLIQFQNNGVVDDSQLPKDRFSAERLKGVDSTLKIQPAKLEDSAVYLCASSAAFYEQYFGPGTRLTVT.

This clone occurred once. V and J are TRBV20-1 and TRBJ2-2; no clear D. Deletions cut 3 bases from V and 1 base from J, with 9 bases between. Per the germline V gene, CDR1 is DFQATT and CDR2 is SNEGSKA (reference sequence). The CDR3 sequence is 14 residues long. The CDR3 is CSASVIRNTGELFF. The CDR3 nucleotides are TGCAGTGCTAGTGTGATCAGGAACACCGGGGAGCTGTTTTTT.

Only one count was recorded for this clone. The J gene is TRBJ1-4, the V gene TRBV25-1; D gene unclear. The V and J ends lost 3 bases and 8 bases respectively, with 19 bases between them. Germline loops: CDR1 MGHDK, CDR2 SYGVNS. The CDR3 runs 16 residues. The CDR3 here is CASSDRVMSAREKLFF. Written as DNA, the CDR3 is TGTGCCAGCAGTGATCGCGTCATGTCGGCGAGGGAAAAACTGTTTTTT.

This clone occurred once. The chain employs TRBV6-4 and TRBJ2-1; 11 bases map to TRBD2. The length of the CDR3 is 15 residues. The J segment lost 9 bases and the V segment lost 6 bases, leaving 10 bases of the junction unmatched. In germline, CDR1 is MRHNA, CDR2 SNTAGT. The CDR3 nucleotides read TGTGCCAGCAGCGCCCTAGCGGGAGGTGGGGGTGAGCAGTTCTTC. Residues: CASSALAGGGGEQFF.

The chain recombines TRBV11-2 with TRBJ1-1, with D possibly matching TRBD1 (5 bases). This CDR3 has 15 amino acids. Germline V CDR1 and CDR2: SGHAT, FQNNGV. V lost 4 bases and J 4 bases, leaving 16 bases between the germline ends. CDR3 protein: CASSYILGGPTEAFF. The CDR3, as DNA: TGTGCCAGCAGCTACATTTTGGGGGGACCCACTGAAGCTTTCTTT. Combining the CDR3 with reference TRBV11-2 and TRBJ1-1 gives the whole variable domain EAGVAQSPRYKIIEKRQSVAFWCNPISGHATLYWYQQILGQGPKLLIQFQNNGVVDDSQLPKDRFSAERLKGVDSTLKIQPAKLEDSAVYLCASSYILGGPTEAFFGQGTRLTVV.

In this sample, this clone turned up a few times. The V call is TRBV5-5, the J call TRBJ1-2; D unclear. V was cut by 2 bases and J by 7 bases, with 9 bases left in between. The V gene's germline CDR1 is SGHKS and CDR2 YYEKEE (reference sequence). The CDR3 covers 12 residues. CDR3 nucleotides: TGTGCCAGCAGCTTTTACGGTGGTGGCTACACCTTC. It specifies CASSFYGGGYTF.

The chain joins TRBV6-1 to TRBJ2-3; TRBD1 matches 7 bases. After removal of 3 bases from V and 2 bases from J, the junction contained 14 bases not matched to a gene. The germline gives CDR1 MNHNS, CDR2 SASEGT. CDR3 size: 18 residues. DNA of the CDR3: TGTGCCAGCAGTGACGGGACAGTAAGGGGGATTAACACAGATACGCAGTATTTT. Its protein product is CASSDGTVRGINTDTQYF.

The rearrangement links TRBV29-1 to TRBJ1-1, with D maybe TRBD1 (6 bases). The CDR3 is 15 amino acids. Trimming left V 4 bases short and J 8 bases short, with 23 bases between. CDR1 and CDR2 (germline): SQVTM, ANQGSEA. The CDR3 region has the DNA TGCAGCGTTGTTAAGGCACAGGGCCCAGGCGGCGAAGCTTTCTTT. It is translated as CSVVKAQGPGGEAFF.

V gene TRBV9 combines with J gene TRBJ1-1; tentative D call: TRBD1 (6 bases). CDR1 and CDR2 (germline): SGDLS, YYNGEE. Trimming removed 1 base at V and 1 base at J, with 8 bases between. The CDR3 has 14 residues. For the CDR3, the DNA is TGTGCCAGCAGCGTACGACAGGAGAACACTGAAGCTTTCTTT. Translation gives CASSVRQENTEAFF.

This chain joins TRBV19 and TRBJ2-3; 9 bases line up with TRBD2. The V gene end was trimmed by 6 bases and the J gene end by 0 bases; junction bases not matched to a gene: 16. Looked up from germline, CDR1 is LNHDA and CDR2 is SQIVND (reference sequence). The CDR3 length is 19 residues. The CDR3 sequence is CASSAWGLSLAGSTDTQYF. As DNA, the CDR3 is TGTGCCAGTAGCGCGTGGGGCCTTTCTCTAGCGGGAAGCACAGATACGCAGTATTTT.

CDR3 protein: CSARGQGINIQYF. The CDR3 coding sequence is TGCAGCGCTAGGGGACAGGGGATAAACATTCAGTACTTC. The V call is TRBV29-1, the J call TRBJ2-4; 10 bases are a match to TRBD1. V trimming: 7 bases; J trimming: 6 bases; junction bases outside the gene matches: 6. The CDR3 totals 13 residues. The germline CDR1 and CDR2 sequences are SQVTM and ANQGSEA. Combining the CDR3 with reference TRBV29-1 and TRBJ2-4 gives the whole variable domain SAVISQKPSRDICQRGTSLTIQCQVDSQVTMMFWYRQQPGQSLTLIATANQGSEATYESGFVIDKFPISRPNLTFSTLTVSNMSPEDSSIYLCSARGQGINIQYFGAGTRLSVL.

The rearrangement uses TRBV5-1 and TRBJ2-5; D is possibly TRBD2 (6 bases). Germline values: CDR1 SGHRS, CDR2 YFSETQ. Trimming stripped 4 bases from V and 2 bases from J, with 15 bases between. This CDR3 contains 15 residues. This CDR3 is CASSLGGSGQETQYF. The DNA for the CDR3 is TGCGCCAGCAGCCTTGGTGGTAGCGGTCAAGAGACCCAGTACTTC.

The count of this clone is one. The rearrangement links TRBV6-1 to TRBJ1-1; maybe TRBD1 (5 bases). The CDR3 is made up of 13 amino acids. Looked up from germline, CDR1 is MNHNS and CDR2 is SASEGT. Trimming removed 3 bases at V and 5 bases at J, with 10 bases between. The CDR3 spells CASSDRELTEAFF. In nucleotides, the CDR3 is TGTGCCAGCAGTGACAGGGAATTGACTGAAGCTTTCTTT.

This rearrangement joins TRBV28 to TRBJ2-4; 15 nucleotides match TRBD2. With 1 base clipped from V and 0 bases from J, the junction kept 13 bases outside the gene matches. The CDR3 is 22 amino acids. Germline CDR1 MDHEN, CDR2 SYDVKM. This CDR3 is CASSLYGLAGGPTSVAKNIQYF. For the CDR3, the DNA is TGTGCCAGCAGTTTATATGGACTAGCGGGAGGGCCGACGAGTGTAGCCAAAAACATTCAGTACTTC.

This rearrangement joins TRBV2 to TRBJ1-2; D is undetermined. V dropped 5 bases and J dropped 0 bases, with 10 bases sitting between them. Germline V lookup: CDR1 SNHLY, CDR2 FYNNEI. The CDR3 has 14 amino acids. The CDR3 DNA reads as TGTGCCAGCAGTCTCGGCAGGACTAACTATGGCTACACCTTC. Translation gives CASSLGRTNYGYTF.

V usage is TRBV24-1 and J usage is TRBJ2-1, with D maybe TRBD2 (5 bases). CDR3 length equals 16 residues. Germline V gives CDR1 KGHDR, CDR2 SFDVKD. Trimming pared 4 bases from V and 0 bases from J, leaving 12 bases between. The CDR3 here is CATSDWTVSSYNEQFF. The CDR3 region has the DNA TGTGCCACCAGTGACTGGACTGTTAGCTCCTACAATGAGCAGTTCTTC.

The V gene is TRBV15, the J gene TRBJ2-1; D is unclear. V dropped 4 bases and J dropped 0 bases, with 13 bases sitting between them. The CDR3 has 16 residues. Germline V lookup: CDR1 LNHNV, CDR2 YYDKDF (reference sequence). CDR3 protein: CATSTTTPSSYNEQFF. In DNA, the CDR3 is TGTGCCACCAGCACAACGACCCCTAGCTCCTACAATGAGCAGTTCTTC.

CDR3 bases: TGTGCCAGCAACGCAGGGATTGCTCAGCCCCAGCATTTT. Protein product: CASNAGIAQPQHF. The J gene is TRBJ1-5, the V gene TRBV12-3 or TRBV12-4; tentative D call: TRBD1 (5 bases). V gave up 7 bases and J gave up 6 bases, with 13 bases separating them. The CDR3 contains 13 residues.